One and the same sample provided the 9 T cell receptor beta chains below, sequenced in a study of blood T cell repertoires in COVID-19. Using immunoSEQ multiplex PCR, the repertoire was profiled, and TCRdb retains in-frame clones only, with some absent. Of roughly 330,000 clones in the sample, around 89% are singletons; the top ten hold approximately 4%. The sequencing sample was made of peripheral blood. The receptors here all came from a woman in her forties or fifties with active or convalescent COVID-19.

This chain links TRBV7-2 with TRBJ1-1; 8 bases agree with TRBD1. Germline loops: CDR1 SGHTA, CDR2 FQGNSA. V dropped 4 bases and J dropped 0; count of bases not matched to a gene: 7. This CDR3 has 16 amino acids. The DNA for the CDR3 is TGTGCCAGCAGCTCTGCCCCGGGACAGGTGAACACTGAAGCTTTCTTT. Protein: CASSSAPGQVNTEAFF. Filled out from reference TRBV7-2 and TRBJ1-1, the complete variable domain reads GAGVSQSPSNKVTEKGKDVELRCDPISGHTALYWYRQSLGQGLEFLIYFQGNSAPDKSGLPSDRFSAERTGGSVSTLTIQRTQQEDSAVYLCASSSAPGQVNTEAFFGQGTRLTVV.

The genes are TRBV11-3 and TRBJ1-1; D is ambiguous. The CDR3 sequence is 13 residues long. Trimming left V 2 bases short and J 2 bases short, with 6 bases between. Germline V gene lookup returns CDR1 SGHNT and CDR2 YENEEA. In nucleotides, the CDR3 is TGTGCCAGCAGCTTACAGGAAAACACTGAAGCTTTCTTT. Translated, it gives CASSLQENTEAFF. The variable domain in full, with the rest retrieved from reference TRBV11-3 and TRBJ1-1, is EAGVVQSPRYKIIEKKQPVAFWCNPISGHNTLYWYLQNLGQGPELLIRYENEEAVDDSQLPKDRFSAERLKGVDSTLKIQPAELGDSAVYLCASSLQENTEAFFGQGTRLTVV.

The DNA for the CDR3 is TGTGCCAGCAGCTTAATTGGGGCTCCCGGGGAGCTGTTTTTT. Residues: CASSLIGAPGELFF. The V call is TRBV7-3, the J call TRBJ2-2; possibly TRBD1 for D (5 bases). V was pared by 1 base and J by 6 bases, with 9 bases between. CDR3 length equals 14 residues. Germline CDR1 and CDR2: SGHTA and FQGTGA.

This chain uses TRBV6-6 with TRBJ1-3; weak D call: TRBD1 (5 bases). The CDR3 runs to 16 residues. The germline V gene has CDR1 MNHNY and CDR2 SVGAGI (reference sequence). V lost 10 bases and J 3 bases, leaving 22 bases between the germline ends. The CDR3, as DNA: TGTGCCACGCTTACCGGCAGGGTAGCTAGTGGAAACACCATATATTTT. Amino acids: CATLTGRVASGNTIYF.

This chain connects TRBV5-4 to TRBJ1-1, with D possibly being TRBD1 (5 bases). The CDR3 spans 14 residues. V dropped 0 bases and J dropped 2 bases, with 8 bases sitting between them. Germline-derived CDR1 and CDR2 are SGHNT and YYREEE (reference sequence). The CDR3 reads CASSLARANTEAFF. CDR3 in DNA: TGTGCCAGCAGCTTGGCCAGGGCAAACACTGAAGCTTTCTTT. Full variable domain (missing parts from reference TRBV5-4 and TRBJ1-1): ETGVTQSPTHLIKTRGQQVTLRCSSQSGHNTVSWYQQALGQGPQFIFQYYREEENGRGNFPPRFSGLQFPNYSSELNVNALELDDSALYLCASSLARANTEAFFGQGTRLTVV.

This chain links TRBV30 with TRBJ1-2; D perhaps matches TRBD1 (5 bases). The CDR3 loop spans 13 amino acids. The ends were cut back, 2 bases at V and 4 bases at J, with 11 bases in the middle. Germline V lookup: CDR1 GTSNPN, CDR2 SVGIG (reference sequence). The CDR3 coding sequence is TGTGCCTGGAGTAACGACAGACTCTATGGCTACACCTTC. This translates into CAWSNDRLYGYTF. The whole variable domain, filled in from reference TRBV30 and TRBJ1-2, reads SQTIHQWPATLVQPVGSPLSLECTVEGTSNPNLYWYRQAAGRGLQLLFYSVGIGQISSEVPQNLSASRPQDRQFILSSKKLLLSDSGFYLCAWSNDRLYGYTFGSGTRLTVV.

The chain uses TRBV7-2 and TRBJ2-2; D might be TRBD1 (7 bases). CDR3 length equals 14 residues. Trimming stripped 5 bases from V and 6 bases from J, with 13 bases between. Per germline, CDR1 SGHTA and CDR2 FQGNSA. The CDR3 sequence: CASSPRRGPGELFF. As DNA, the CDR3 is TGTGCCAGCAGCCCGAGGAGGGGGCCCGGGGAGCTGTTTTTT. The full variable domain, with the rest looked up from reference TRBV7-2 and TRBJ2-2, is GAGVSQSPSNKVTEKGKDVELRCDPISGHTALYWYRQSLGQGLEFLIYFQGNSAPDKSGLPSDRFSAERTGGSVSTLTIQRTQQEDSAVYLCASSPRRGPGELFFGEGSRLTVL.

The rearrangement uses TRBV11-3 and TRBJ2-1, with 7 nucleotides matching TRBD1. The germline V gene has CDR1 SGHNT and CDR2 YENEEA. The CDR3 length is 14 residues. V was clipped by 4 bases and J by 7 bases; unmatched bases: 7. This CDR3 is CASSSGQLRNEQFF. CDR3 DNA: TGTGCCAGCAGCTCGGGACAGCTAAGAAATGAGCAGTTCTTC.

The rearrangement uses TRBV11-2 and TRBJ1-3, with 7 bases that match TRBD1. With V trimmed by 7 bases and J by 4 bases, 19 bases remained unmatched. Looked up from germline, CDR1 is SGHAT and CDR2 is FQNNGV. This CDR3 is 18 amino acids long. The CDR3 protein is CASTTPRKGARRGNTIYF. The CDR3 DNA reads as TGTGCCAGCACCACTCCGAGAAAGGGGGCAAGAAGGGGAAACACCATATATTTT. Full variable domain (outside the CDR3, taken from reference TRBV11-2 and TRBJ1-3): EAGVAQSPRYKIIEKRQSVAFWCNPISGHATLYWYQQILGQGPKLLIQFQNNGVVDDSQLPKDRFSAERLKGVDSTLKIQPAKLEDSAVYLCASTTPRKGARRGNTIYFGEGSWLTVV.